The rows below give T cell receptor beta chains drawn from one sample of a study of shared clonotypes between healthy human individuals. Data came from immunoSEQ multiplex PCR; TCRdb stores just in-frame clones and leaves some out. The table shows fewer than 3 million clones, with 80% to 95% occurring only once. Sequencing used naive CD4+ T cells from PBMCs. The receptors come from a man younger than 35 in good health. Some clones in this sample may be carry-over from other donors' samples. Both conserved end residues are part of each CDR3. The D gene is left open where the match is weak. Where a row states a size, it is once, few, many or the class of an expanded clone; other rows omit it.

-,TRBV28,TRBD1,TRBJ1-4,TGTGCCAGCACCCTTGGCGACAGGGTCGGTGAAAAACTGTTTTTT,CASTLGDRVGEKLFF
-,TRBV10-2,-,TRBJ1-5,TGCGCCAGCAGTGATAGACAGCTCAATCAGCCCCAGCATTTT,CASSDRQLNQPQHF
-,TRBV11-2,TRBD2,TRBJ2-7,TGTGCCAGCAGCCCCCTACTAGCGGGAGGGGTGCCCTCCTCCTACGAGCAGTACTTC,CASSPLLAGGVPSSYEQYF
-,TRBV5-4,TRBD1,TRBJ2-7,TGTGCCAGCAGCTTGAAAGGGACAGCATCCTACGAGCAGTACTTC,CASSLKGTASYEQYF
-,TRBV5-1,TRBD1,TRBJ2-5,TGCGCCAGCAGCTGGAAGACAGGGGGCATGGAGACCCAGTACTTC,CASSWKTGGMETQYF
once,TRBV11-1,-,TRBJ2-7,TGTGCCAGCAGCTTCCCGGGCTTGAACTACGAGCAGTACTTC,CASSFPGLNYEQYF
-,TRBV4-2,TRBD1,TRBJ2-7,TGTGCCAGCAGCCAAGAGGACAGGGGGCAGCACGAGCAGTACTTC,CASSQEDRGQHEQYF
-,TRBV10-3,TRBD2,TRBJ2-3,TGTGCCATCAGCGGACTAGCGGGAGGGCCCTCAGCGCAGTATTTT,CAISGLAGGPSAQYF
-,TRBV28,-,TRBJ1-5,TGTGCCAGCAGCTCCCTTGGGGCGGTAAGCAATCAGCCCCAGCATTTT,CASSSLGAVSNQPQHF
-,TRBV7-2,-,TRBJ2-1,TGTGCCAGCAGCCGGGACCCCCGAAGTGGTGAGCAGTTCTTC,CASSRDPRSGEQFF
-,TRBV4-2,TRBD2,TRBJ2-2,TGTGCCAGCAGCCTTAGCGGGAGTGCCGGGGAGCTGTTTTTT,CASSLSGSAGELFF
-,TRBV5-1,TRBD1,TRBJ1-2,TGCGCCAGCAGCTTGGCCGGGCAGGGGGCGTGGTATGGCTACACCTTC,CASSLAGQGAWYGYTF
-,TRBV5-4,TRBD2,TRBJ2-7,TGTGCCAGCAGCACCCGAGCGGGAGGCTACGAGCAGTACTTC,CASSTRAGGYEQYF
-,TRBV6-5,TRBD1,TRBJ1-2,TGTGCCACCCATTCAGGGGGAGTTCCTAACTATGGCTACACCTTC,CATHSGGVPNYGYTF
-,TRBV18,-,TRBJ1-5,TGTGCCAGCTCACCTCAACAGGGCAATCAGCCCCAGCATTTT,CASSPQQGNQPQHF
once,TRBV11-3,-,TRBJ2-7,TGTGCCAGCAGCTTAGGAATGGGGGGCTTCGGCGAGCAGTACTTC,CASSLGMGGFGEQYF
-,TRBV11-2,-,TRBJ2-7,TGTGCCAGCAGCTTAGAAAGGTTGGGTGTCTACGAGCAGTACTTC,CASSLERLGVYEQYF
-,TRBV7-9,-,TRBJ1-4,TGTGCCAGCAGCCCTGCTAATGAAAAACTGTTTTTT,CASSPANEKLFF
-,TRBV28,-,TRBJ1-4,TGTGCCAGCAGACGGACCACTTCGCCGTATGAAAAACTGTTTTTT,CASRRTTSPYEKLFF
once,TRBV7-3,TRBD2,TRBJ2-1,TGTGCCAGCAGCCCCGGACTAGCGGCCGACAATGAGCAGTTCTTC,CASSPGLAADNEQFF
once,TRBV4-1,TRBD1,TRBJ2-7,TGCGCCAGCAGCCAAGCCAACAGGGGGCGAACGGACGAGCAGTACTTC,CASSQANRGRTDEQYF
-,TRBV10-3,TRBD2,TRBJ2-7,TGTGCCATCAGTGACCAACGACTAGCGGGAGTTCACGAGCAGTACTTC,CAISDQRLAGVHEQYF
-,TRBV10-3,-,TRBJ2-5,TGTGCCATCAGTGTAAGATCGGGGGAGACCCAGTACTTC,CAISVRSGETQYF
-,TRBV4-1,-,TRBJ1-2,TGCGCCAGCAGCCAAAAGTGGGAGGAGGGCTACACCTTC,CASSQKWEEGYTF
-,TRBV9,TRBD1,TRBJ1-2,TGTGCCAGCAGCGTAAGGACAGGGCTTGGCTACACCTTC,CASSVRTGLGYTF
-,TRBV4-1,-,TRBJ1-2,TGCGCCAGCAGCCAAGAAGAAGTTGGCTACACCTTC,CASSQEEVGYTF
-,TRBV9,-,TRBJ1-3,TGTGCCAGCAGCCCTCGACCGTCCTCTGGAAACACCATATATTTT,CASSPRPSSGNTIYF
-,TRBV7-9,-,TRBJ2-3,TGTGCCAGCAACCAGCAGTCGGCAAGCGTTGACACAGATACGCAGTATTTT,CASNQQSASVDTDTQYF
-,TRBV4-3,TRBD2,TRBJ2-5,TGCGCCAGCAGCCACCGACTAGCGGGTGACCAAGAGACCCAGTACTTC,CASSHRLAGDQETQYF
-,TRBV9,TRBD1,TRBJ1-1,TGTGCCAGCAGCGCCTGGGGACAGGCGAACACTGAAGCTTTCTTT,CASSAWGQANTEAFF
-,TRBV9,TRBD2,TRBJ2-2,TGTGCCAGCAGCGTAGTACCAGCGGGAGGGCCCGGCACCGGGGAGCTGTTTTTT,CASSVVPAGGPGTGELFF
-,TRBV5-8,-,TRBJ2-1,TGTGCCAGCAGCTCGCAGGTCCGGGATGAGCAGTTCTTC,CASSSQVRDEQFF
-,TRBV4-1,-,TRBJ2-5,TGCGCCAGCAGCCAAGTAGGGGTGCCGGAGACCCAGTACTTC,CASSQVGVPETQYF
-,TRBV4-2,-,TRBJ2-1,TGTGCCAGCAGCCCTGAGTGGGGGGATGAGCAGTTCTTC,CASSPEWGDEQFF
few,TRBV6-1,-,TRBJ1-2,TGTGCCAGCGTGGGGGGTTACTATGGCTACACCTTC,CASVGGYYGYTF
-,TRBV30,TRBD1,TRBJ2-3,TGTGCCTGGAGTGTCCAGGGGGCAGATACGCAGTATTTT,CAWSVQGADTQYF
-,TRBV4-2,TRBD2,TRBJ2-7,TGTGCCAGCAGCCAAGTGGGAGGGTCATCGGCCACCTACGAGCAGTACTTC,CASSQVGGSSATYEQYF
-,TRBV7-9,TRBD1,TRBJ2-2,TGTGCCAGCAGCTTTGGACAGGGGGTCACCGGGGAGCTGTTTTTT,CASSFGQGVTGELFF
-,TRBV9,-,TRBJ2-7,TGTGCCAGCAGCGCGGGGGACGCCTCCTACGAGCAGTACTTC,CASSAGDASYEQYF
-,TRBV29-1,TRBD2,TRBJ2-7,TGCAGCGTGAGCGGGAGGGCCGTCCACGAGCAGTACTTC,CSVSGRAVHEQYF
-,TRBV5-6,-,TRBJ1-1,TGTGCCAGCAGCCCTCCTGTATGGATGGGGGTGAACACTGAAGCTTTCTTT,CASSPPVWMGVNTEAFF
-,TRBV28,-,TRBJ2-1,TGTGCCAGCAGTTCCGCTAGCGGACAGGGCTACAATGAGCAGTTCTTC,CASSSASGQGYNEQFF